This TCR beta chain was sequenced for a study of T cell changes during pregnancy in multiple sclerosis. Using immunoSEQ multiplex PCR, the repertoire was profiled, and TCRdb retains in-frame clones only, with some absent. This sample carries 79,000 or so clones, 88% of them seen once, and the ten largest clones take 3% to 3.5%. This receptor was obtained from a female donor with multiple sclerosis, enrolled in a pregnancy study. The sample was peripheral blood, taken before pregnancy.

The CDR3, as DNA: TGTGCCAGCAGTGATCTCCCCAGCGGGGGTCACAATGAGCAGTTCTTC. It translates to CASSDLPSGGHNEQFF. The chain has TRBV2 and TRBJ2-1; 8 bases match TRBD2. V shed 3 bases and J 5 bases; nucleotides not matched to a gene: 9. Germline CDR1 SNHLY, CDR2 FYNNEI. This CDR3 contains 16 residues.